This T cell receptor beta chain was documented in a study of T cell clusters in autoimmune cytopenias. The length of the CDR3 is 14 residues. CDR1 and CDR2 from the germline V gene are KGHSH and LQKENI. TRB was amplified by touch-down multiplex PCR, primer pools A and B combined. From the multiplex PCR reads, TCRdb lists one entry per CDR3 protein and no DNA. The sample data list some 1,500 distinct CDR3 sequences. Measured by frequency, this clonotype is medium-sized. Its antigen is unidentified. Roughly 40,000 genome equivalents of blood DNA were amplified for TRB. Broader study findings: Primary autoimmune cytopenia patients seemingly lacked the physiological T cell clusters found in healthy donors. TRB repertoire shifts in secondary cytopenia and chronic lymphocytic leukemia mostly reflected lymphoma, not autoimmunity. The T cell clusters were defined only in silico, without experimental functional validation.

Sequenced sample: peripheral blood. This TCR was sampled from a human donor with an autoimmune cytopenia or autoimmune hepatitis (not recorded which). The V gene is TRBV18, the J gene TRBJ2-7; there is no DNA to check the TCRdb D call of TRBD1. CDR3 region: CASSQGSLSYEQYF.